This T cell receptor beta chain originates from a study of T cell responses to AZD1222 COVID-19 vaccine. Study-wide results and caveats: Nearly half of unique spike-specific TCRs reportedly avoided B.1.351 and B.1.1.7 mutated regions. Spike-specific TCR breadth and depth rose after two AZD1222 doses. Baseline serology detected seropositivity in only 5 or 6 AZD1222 recipients.

The CDR3 length is 11 residues. Germline V gives CDR1 SEHNR, CDR2 FQNEAQ (reference sequence). Trimming cost V 3 bases and J 7 bases, with 4 bases left between them. With regard to this clone: Its antigen is as yet unknown.

Only in-frame clones appear in the TCRdb table, and some are missing; sequencing was by immunoSEQ multiplex PCR. This sample carries 60,000 to 95,000 clones, more than 75% of them seen once, and the ten largest clones take roughly 18%. The chain carries TRBV7-9 and TRBJ2-1; D uncertain. The TCR sequence derives from an adult who received the AZD1222 COVID-19 vaccine. The starting material was peripheral blood, obtained 28 days after the second AZD1222 dose. The CDR3 here is CASSLPNEQFF. CDR3 sequence (DNA): TGTGCCAGCAGCTTGCCGAATGAGCAGTTCTTC. Full variable domain (remainder filled in from reference TRBV7-9 and TRBJ2-1): DTGVSQNPRHKITKRGQNVTFRCDPISEHNRLYWYRQTLGQGPEFLTYFQNEAQLEKSRLLSDRFSAERPKGSFSTLEIQRTEQGDSAMYLCASSLPNEQFFGPGTRLTVL.